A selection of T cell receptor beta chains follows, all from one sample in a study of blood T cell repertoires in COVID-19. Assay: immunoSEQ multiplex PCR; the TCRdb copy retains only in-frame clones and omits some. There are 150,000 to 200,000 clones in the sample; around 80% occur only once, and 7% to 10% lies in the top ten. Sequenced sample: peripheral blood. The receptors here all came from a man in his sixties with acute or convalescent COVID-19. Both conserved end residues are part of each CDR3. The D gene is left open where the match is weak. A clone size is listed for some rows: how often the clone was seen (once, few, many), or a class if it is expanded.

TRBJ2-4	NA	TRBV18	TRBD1	TGTGCCAGCTCACGAGAAGCTTTTACAGGACAGGGGATGAAAGACAAAAACATTCAGTACTTC	CASSREAFTGQGMKDKNIQYF
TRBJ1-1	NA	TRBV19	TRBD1	TGTGCCAGTAGCCACAGGGGCCATAGCACTGAAGCTTTCTTT	CASSHRGHSTEAFF
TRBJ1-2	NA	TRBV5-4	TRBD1	TGTGCCAGCAGCAATACAGGGGCCTATGGCTACACCTTC	CASSNTGAYGYTF
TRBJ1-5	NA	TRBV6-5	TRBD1	TGTGCCAGCAGTTCGGGACAGGGAAACAATCAGCCCCAGCATTTT	CASSSGQGNNQPQHF
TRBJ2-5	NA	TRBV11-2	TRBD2	TGTGCCAGCAGCTTAGCCCTTGTACTAGCGGGGGGGCCCTTTGAGACCCAGTACTTC	CASSLALVLAGGPFETQYF
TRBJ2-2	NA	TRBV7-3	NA	TGTGCCAGCAGCCCTCACCGAGGGATGGCCGGGGAGCTGTTTTTT	CASSPHRGMAGELFF
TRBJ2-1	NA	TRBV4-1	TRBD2	TGCGCCAGCAGCCAAGACGGGAGGGGGGATGAGCAGTTCTTC	CASSQDGRGDEQFF
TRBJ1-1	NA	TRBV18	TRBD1	TGTGCCAGCTCACCAGGTCTTCTTACTCTCCGACAGGGAGATACTGAAGCTTTCTTT	CASSPGLLTLRQGDTEAFF
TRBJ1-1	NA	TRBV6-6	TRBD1	TGTGCCAGCAGTGCGCCGGACAGGGGCGGGGCTGAAGCTTTCTTT	CASSAPDRGGAEAFF
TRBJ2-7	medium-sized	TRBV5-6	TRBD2	TGTGCCAGCAGCTTTCTAGCGGGGGATACCTACGAGCAGTACTTC	CASSFLAGDTYEQYF
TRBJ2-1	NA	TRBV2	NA	TGTGCCAGCAGTGAAGGAGAGGGTTTTGGTGAGCAGTTCTTC	CASSEGEGFGEQFF
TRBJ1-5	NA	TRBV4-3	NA	TGCGCCAGCAGCCAAGCGGCGTGGGGAGATCAGCCCCAGCATTTT	CASSQAAWGDQPQHF
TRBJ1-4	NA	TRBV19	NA	TGTGCCAGTAACGGCGGCAGGGCTGAAAAACTGTTTTTT	CASNGGRAEKLFF
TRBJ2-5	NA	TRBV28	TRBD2	TGTGCCAGCAGTTGGACTAGCGGGGGGAGAGAAGAGACCCAGTACTTC	CASSWTSGGREETQYF
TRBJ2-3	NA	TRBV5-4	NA	TGTGCCAGCAGCTTGAGGGCAGGGGTGGCAGATACGCAGTATTTT	CASSLRAGVADTQYF
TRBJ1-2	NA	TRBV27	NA	TGTGCCAGCAGTATAATTGCAGGCGGGCACTATGGCTACACCTTC	CASSIIAGGHYGYTF
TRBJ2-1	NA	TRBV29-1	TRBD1	TGCAGCGTTGAAGAACCGACAGGGGGTCAGTTCTTC	CSVEEPTGGQFF